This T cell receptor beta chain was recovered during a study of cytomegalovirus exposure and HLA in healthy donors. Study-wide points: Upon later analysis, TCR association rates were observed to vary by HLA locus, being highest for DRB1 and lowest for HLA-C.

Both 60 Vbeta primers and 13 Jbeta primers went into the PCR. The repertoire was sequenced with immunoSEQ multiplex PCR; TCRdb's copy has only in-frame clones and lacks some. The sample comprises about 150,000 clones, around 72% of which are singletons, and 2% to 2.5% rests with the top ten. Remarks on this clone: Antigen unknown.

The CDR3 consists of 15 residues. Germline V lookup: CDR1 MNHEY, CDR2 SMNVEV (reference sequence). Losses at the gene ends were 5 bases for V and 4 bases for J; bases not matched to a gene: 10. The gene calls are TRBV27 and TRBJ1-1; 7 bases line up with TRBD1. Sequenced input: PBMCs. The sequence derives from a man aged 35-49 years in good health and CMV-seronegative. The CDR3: CASSQQQGKVTEAFF. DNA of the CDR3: TGTGCCAGCAGTCAACAACAGGGGAAGGTCACTGAAGCTTTCTTT.